This TCR beta chain was identified in a study of tumor and adjacent non-tumor tissue in lung cancer. Overall study results and limits: Tumor tissue had significantly higher TCR diversity than normal lung.

Turning to this clonotype: Its antigen is as yet unknown. A read error is possible here, since a much larger clone lies one base away.

CDR3 size: 12 residues. CDR1 is DFQATT, CDR2 SNEGSKA, per germline (reference sequence). Trimming stripped 5 bases from V and 6 bases from J, with 11 bases between. The library came from three nested PCR rounds adapted from ARM-PCR protocols. TCRdb reprocessed the multiplex PCR reads with MiXCR, giving one entry per CDR3 protein. Of about 80,000 distinct CDR3 sequences listed, around two thirds are singletons. RNA was extracted from bulk tissue without any cell sorting. This clonotype was obtained from an older woman with non-small cell lung cancer. The J gene is TRBJ2-4, the V gene TRBV20-1; no definite D call. Source material: lung tumor tissue. CDR3 sequence reads: CSACGNLNIQYF. In DNA form, the CDR3 reads TGCAGTGCTTGTGGGAACCTAAACATTCAGTACTTC.